This TCR beta chain was sequenced during a study of T cells after yellow fever vaccination. One entry per CDR3 protein results from TCRdb running MiXCR on the 5' RACE reads. The sample includes about 69,000 distinct CDR3 sequences, 5% to 6.5% of them seen just once. The CDR3 loop spans 14 amino acids. V trimming: 6 bases; J trimming: 4 bases; junction bases outside the gene matches: 12. CDR1 and CDR2 from the germline V gene are DFQATT and SNEGSKA (reference sequence). This clonotype was seen many times. The receptor's source is a man aged 18 to 29 who received the YFV17D yellow fever vaccine. The rearrangement joins TRBV20-1 to TRBJ2-7; 7 bases line up with TRBD1. The sample consisted of CD4+ T cells sorted from PBMCs, taken approximately 16 days after the first yellow fever vaccination. CDR3 in DNA: TGCAGTGCGGACAAGACAGGGAAGGGTTACGAGCAGTACTTC. Translated: CSADKTGKGYEQYF.